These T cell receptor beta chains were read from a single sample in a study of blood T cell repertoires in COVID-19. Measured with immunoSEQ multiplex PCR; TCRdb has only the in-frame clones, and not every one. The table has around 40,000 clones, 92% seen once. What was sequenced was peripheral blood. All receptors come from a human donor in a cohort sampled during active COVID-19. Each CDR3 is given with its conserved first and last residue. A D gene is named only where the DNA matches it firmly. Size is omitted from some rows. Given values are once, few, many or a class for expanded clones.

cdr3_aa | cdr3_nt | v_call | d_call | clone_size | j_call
CASSAPLGAGTEAFF | TGTGCCAGCAGCGCCCCCTTGGGCGCGGGCACTGAAGCTTTCTTT | TRBV28 | - | - | TRBJ1-1
CASSGPRGTRNTGELFF | TGTGCCAGCAGTGGGCCCCGGGGGACTAGAAACACCGGGGAGCTGTTTTTT | TRBV27 | TRBD2 | - | TRBJ2-2
CASTPGAGVYNEQFF | TGTGCCAGCACCCCGGGGGCGGGAGTTTACAATGAGCAGTTCTTC | TRBV7-3 | - | - | TRBJ2-1
CSARSGESYTF | TGCAGTGCTAGATCGGGAGAATCCTACACCTTC | TRBV20-1 | - | - | TRBJ1-2
CASSPGQGIYGYTF | TGTGCCAGCAGCCCCGGACAGGGGATCTATGGCTACACCTTC | TRBV7-9 | TRBD1 | - | TRBJ1-2
CASTSTGNYGYTF | TGTGCCAGCACCTCGACAGGGAACTATGGCTACACCTTC | TRBV6-5 | TRBD1 | - | TRBJ1-2
CSGGEASGRVADTQYF | TGCAGCGGCGGCGAGGCTAGCGGGAGGGTTGCAGATACGCAGTATTTT | TRBV29-1 | TRBD2 | once | TRBJ2-3
CASSWGQLLYNYGYTF | TGTGCCAGCAGCTGGGGACAACTCCTTTATAACTATGGCTACACCTTC | TRBV5-6 | - | - | TRBJ1-2
CASSFGDQGSPVF | TGCGCCAGCAGCTTTGGAGATCAGGGTAGTCCGGTCTTC | TRBV5-1 | - | - | TRBJ2-1
CASSQEAEWSGELFF | TGTGCCAGCTCACAAGAGGCGGAATGGTCCGGGGAGCTGTTTTTT | TRBV18 | - | few | TRBJ2-2
CASSYAAGNRWLF | TGTGCCAGCAGTTACGCCGCCGGGAATAGGTGGCTCTTT | TRBV6-5 | - | - | TRBJ1-1
CASSSNRGTEAFF | TGTGCCAGCAGCTCGAACAGGGGCACTGAAGCTTTCTTT | TRBV7-2 | TRBD1 | - | TRBJ1-1
CAISEPTGSSNSPLHF | TGTGCCATCAGTGAGCCGACAGGGTCGAGTAATTCACCCCTCCACTTT | TRBV10-3 | TRBD1 | - | TRBJ1-6
CSASSGGYSNQPQHF | TGCAGTGCTAGTTCAGGGGGTTATAGCAATCAGCCCCAGCATTTT | TRBV20-1 | TRBD1 | - | TRBJ1-5
CASSLRSLYGYTF | TGTGCCAGCAGTTTGCGGAGCCTCTATGGCTACACCTTC | TRBV28 | - | once | TRBJ1-2
CASTEGNEQFF | TGCGCCAGCACGGAGGGGAATGAGCAGTTCTTC | TRBV5-1 | - | - | TRBJ2-1
CASSPAGGNTGELFF | TGTGCCAGCAGCCCGGCCGGGGGGAACACCGGGGAGCTGTTTTTT | TRBV5-4 | - | - | TRBJ2-2
CASSQETSADAWNEQYF | TGCGCCAGCAGCCAAGAGACTAGCGCCGACGCATGGAACGAGCAGTACTTC | TRBV4-3 | TRBD2 | - | TRBJ2-7
CASSLFVTSGDEQYF | TGTGCCAGCAGCTTATTTGTTACTAGCGGGGACGAGCAGTACTTC | TRBV7-9 | TRBD2 | - | TRBJ2-7
CASSSRAGRNTIYF | TGTGCCAGCAGCTCGAGGGCGGGGCGAAACACCATATATTTT | TRBV11-2 | - | - | TRBJ1-3
CASSGQQNQPQHF | TGTGCCAGCAGCGGACAGCAAAATCAGCCCCAGCATTTT | TRBV6-5 | - | few | TRBJ1-5
CASSPQGPTKNIQYF | TGCGCCAGCAGCCCACAGGGGCCTACCAAAAACATTCAGTACTTC | TRBV4-3 | TRBD1 | - | TRBJ2-4